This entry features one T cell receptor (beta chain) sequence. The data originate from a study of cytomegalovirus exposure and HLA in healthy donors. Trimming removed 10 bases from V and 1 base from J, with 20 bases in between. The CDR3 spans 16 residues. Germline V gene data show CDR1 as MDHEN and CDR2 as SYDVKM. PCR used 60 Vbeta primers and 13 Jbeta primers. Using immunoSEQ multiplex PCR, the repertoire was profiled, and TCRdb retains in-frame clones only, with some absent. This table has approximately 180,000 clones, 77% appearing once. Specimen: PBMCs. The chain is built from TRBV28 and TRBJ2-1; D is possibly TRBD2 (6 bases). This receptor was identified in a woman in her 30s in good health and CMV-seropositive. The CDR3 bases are TGTGCCACTAAGGGAACGGGAGCAGGGTCCTACAATGAGCAGTTCTTC. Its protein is CATKGTGAGSYNEQFF.